The 18 T cell receptor beta chains below were found in one sample sequenced in a study of technical replicates of blood from a handful of donors. Only in-frame clones appear in the TCRdb table, and some are missing; sequencing was by immunoSEQ multiplex PCR. The sample holds tens of thousands of clones, 95% to 98% seen once. What was sequenced was T cells isolated from PBMCs. Receptor source: a human donor in good health.

The V and J genes are TRBV5-1 and TRBJ2-3; D is possibly TRBD2 (5 bases). Looked up from germline, CDR1 is SGHRS and CDR2 is YFSETQ. There are 16 residues in the CDR3. The germline V and J ends were trimmed by 1 base and 1 base, with 13 bases remaining between them. This CDR3 is CASSLMTIAGTDTQYF. The CDR3 nucleotides are TGCGCCAGCAGCTTGATGACTATTGCGGGCACAGATACGCAGTATTTT. Based on the CDR3 plus reference TRBV5-1 and TRBJ2-3, the full variable domain is KAGVTQTPRYLIKTRGQQVTLSCSPISGHRSVSWYQQTPGQGLQFLFEYFSETQRNKGNFPGRFSGRQFSNSRSEMNVSTLELGDSALYLCASSLMTIAGTDTQYFGPGTRLTVL.

This clone was found once. This chain connects TRBV10-3 to TRBJ2-5; tentative D call: TRBD2 (6 bases). The germline V gene has CDR1 ENHRY and CDR2 SYGVKD. The CDR3 is 15 amino acids. V was cut by 0 bases and J by 4 bases, with 12 bases left in between. The CDR3 sequence is CAISESTSGLETQYF. As DNA, the CDR3 is TGTGCCATCAGTGAGTCCACGAGCGGGTTAGAGACCCAGTACTTC.

The chain has TRBV10-3 and TRBJ1-1; TRBD1 might be the D (6 bases). CDR1 is ENHRY, CDR2 SYGVKD, per germline. The CDR3 spans 13 residues. The V end was cut by 4 bases, the J end by 4 bases, with 10 bases between. CDR3 amino acids: CAISAGVSTEAFF. The DNA of the CDR3 is TGTGCCATCAGTGCAGGGGTGAGCACTGAAGCTTTCTTT.

V gene TRBV4-1 combines with J gene TRBJ1-4, with D unresolved. V was pared by 3 bases and J by 10 bases, with 12 bases between. CDR3 length: 13 amino acids. CDR1 MGHRA and CDR2 YSYEKL come from the germline V gene. Here the CDR3 reads CASSQTINGKLFF. The CDR3 DNA reads as TGCGCCAGCAGCCAGACTATAAACGGAAAACTGTTTTTT.

This clone was found once. V usage is TRBV2 and J usage is TRBJ1-5; D is undetermined. V lost 7 bases and J 0 bases, leaving 10 bases between the germline ends. The CDR3 is 14 amino acids. The germline CDR1 and CDR2 sequences are SNHLY and FYNNEI. The CDR3 loop reads CASTWATSNQPQHF. The CDR3 nucleotides read TGTGCCAGCACTTGGGCAACTAGCAATCAGCCCCAGCATTTT.

The chain uses TRBV6-5 and TRBJ2-7; D possibly corresponds to TRBD2 (6 bases). Trimming left V 2 bases short and J 0 bases short, with 11 bases between. From germline, CDR1 is MNHEY and CDR2 SVGAGI. The CDR3 runs 15 residues. This CDR3 is CASSYGTPSSYEQYF. DNA for the CDR3: TGTGCCAGCAGTTACGGGACTCCCTCCTCCTACGAGCAGTACTTC.

In nucleotides, the CDR3 is TGTGCCAGCGCACGGCGGCAGTCAAACACTGAAGCTTTCTTT. Its protein is CASARRQSNTEAFF. J is TRBJ1-1 and V is TRBV5-8; D is unclear. The CDR3 runs to 14 residues. Per germline, CDR1 SGHTS and CDR2 YDEGEE. Trimming pared 7 bases from V and 2 bases from J, leaving 15 bases between.

CDR3 amino acids: CASSEGTGFNYGYTF. The CDR3 nucleotides are TGTGCCAGTAGTGAAGGGACAGGGTTTAACTATGGCTACACCTTC. The genes are TRBV19 and TRBJ1-2, with 9 bases lining up with TRBD1. The CDR3 is made up of 15 amino acids. CDR1 and CDR2 (germline): LNHDA, SQIVND (reference sequence). With 5 bases clipped from V and 1 base from J, the junction kept 5 bases outside the gene matches.

The chain links TRBV11-2 to TRBJ2-7, with TRBD1 identical over 7 bases. Trimming at V came to 5 bases and at J to 0 bases, leaving 4 bases not matched to a gene. The CDR3 sequence is 14 residues long. The germline CDR1 and CDR2 sequences are SGHAT and FQNNGV. CDR3: CASSLNRGSYEQYF. In DNA, the CDR3 is TGTGCCAGCAGCCTCAACAGGGGCTCCTACGAGCAGTACTTC.

V gene TRBV7-9 combines with J gene TRBJ2-2; 12 nucleotides match TRBD2. CDR1 is SEHNR, CDR2 FQNEAQ, per germline (reference sequence). With V trimmed by 0 bases and J by 6 bases, 2 bases remained unmatched. This CDR3 contains 16 residues. The CDR3 loop reads CASSLARLAGAGELFF. The CDR3 coding sequence is TGTGCCAGCAGCTTAGCCCGACTAGCGGGAGCCGGGGAGCTGTTTTTT.

The rearrangement links TRBV7-9 to TRBJ2-1, with 8 bases fitting TRBD1. This CDR3 has 12 residues. Germline CDR1 is SEHNR and CDR2 is FQNEAQ (reference sequence). J gave up 2 bases and V 11 bases, and 2 bases lay outside the gene matches. The DNA of the CDR3 is TGTGCCTCAGGGGGCACCTACAATGAGCAGTTCTTC. Protein product: CASGGTYNEQFF.

This clone was counted between two and nine times. V is TRBV28 and J is TRBJ2-7; the match to TRBD1 covers 11 bases. CDR3 length: 14 amino acids. Germline lookup yields CDR1 MDHEN and CDR2 SYDVKM. Trimming took 6 bases from V and 1 from J; bases not matched to a gene: 2. This CDR3 reads CASRGQGESYEQYF. CDR3 coding DNA: TGTGCCAGCAGGGGACAGGGGGAATCCTACGAGCAGTACTTC.

In its sample, this clone was seen once. The chain is built from TRBV7-9 and TRBJ1-4; D remains ambiguous. The V end lost 5 bases, the J end lost 0 bases, and 16 bases lay between the germline ends. CDR3 length: 17 residues. The germline V gene encodes CDR1 SEHNR and CDR2 FQNEAQ (reference sequence). CDR3 residues: CASSATLPDSTNEKLFF. DNA of the CDR3: TGTGCCAGCAGCGCAACCCTCCCGGACTCAACTAATGAAAAACTGTTTTTT.

This chain uses TRBV2 with TRBJ2-5; 8 bases agree with TRBD1. The germline gives CDR1 SNHLY, CDR2 FYNNEI. With V trimmed by 7 bases and J by 2 bases, 6 bases remained unmatched. The CDR3 covers 14 residues. The CDR3 reads CASTSRQGQETQYF. The CDR3 DNA follows: TGTGCCAGCACCTCGAGACAGGGGCAAGAGACCCAGTACTTC.

The rearrangement uses TRBV2 and TRBJ2-7; perhaps TRBD2 as D (6 bases). The CDR3 is 14 residues long. V was shortened by 3 bases and J by 1 base, with 10 bases between the two germline ends. From germline, CDR1 is SNHLY and CDR2 FYNNEI. This chain's CDR3 is CASSDWRGSYEQYF. CDR3 nucleotides: TGTGCCAGCAGTGACTGGAGGGGATCCTACGAGCAGTACTTC.

The gene calls are TRBV30 and TRBJ1-2; 7 nucleotides match TRBD1. V trimming: 5 bases; J trimming: 3 bases; junction bases outside the gene matches: 3. Germline V gives CDR1 GTSNPN, CDR2 SVGIG (reference sequence). This CDR3 contains 12 residues. As DNA, the CDR3 is TGTGCCTGGCTGGGACAGTACTATGGCTACACCTTC. It translates to CAWLGQYYGYTF. The variable domain in full, completed from reference TRBV30 and TRBJ1-2, reads SQTIHQWPATLVQPVGSPLSLECTVEGTSNPNLYWYRQAAGRGLQLLFYSVGIGQISSEVPQNLSASRPQDRQFILSSKKLLLSDSGFYLCAWLGQYYGYTFGSGTRLTVV.

This sequence joins TRBV27 and TRBJ2-7, with D maybe TRBD2 (5 bases). Trimming removed 6 bases from V and 2 bases from J, with 14 bases in between. Germline V gene data show CDR1 as MNHEY and CDR2 as SMNVEV (reference sequence). The CDR3 spans 14 residues. The CDR3 loop is CASSREQKPYEQYF. CDR3 DNA sequence: TGTGCCAGCAGCCGGGAACAGAAACCCTACGAGCAGTACTTC.

The chain carries TRBV29-1 and TRBJ2-7; 9 bases are a match to TRBD1. Germline values: CDR1 SQVTM, CDR2 ANQGSEA. V shed 7 bases, J shed 9 bases, and the junction held 13 bases outside the gene matches. The CDR3 loop spans 13 amino acids. Written as DNA, the CDR3 is TGCAGCGCCCAAAGGACAGGGGCATTAGGGCAGTACTTC. Protein sequence: CSAQRTGALGQYF.